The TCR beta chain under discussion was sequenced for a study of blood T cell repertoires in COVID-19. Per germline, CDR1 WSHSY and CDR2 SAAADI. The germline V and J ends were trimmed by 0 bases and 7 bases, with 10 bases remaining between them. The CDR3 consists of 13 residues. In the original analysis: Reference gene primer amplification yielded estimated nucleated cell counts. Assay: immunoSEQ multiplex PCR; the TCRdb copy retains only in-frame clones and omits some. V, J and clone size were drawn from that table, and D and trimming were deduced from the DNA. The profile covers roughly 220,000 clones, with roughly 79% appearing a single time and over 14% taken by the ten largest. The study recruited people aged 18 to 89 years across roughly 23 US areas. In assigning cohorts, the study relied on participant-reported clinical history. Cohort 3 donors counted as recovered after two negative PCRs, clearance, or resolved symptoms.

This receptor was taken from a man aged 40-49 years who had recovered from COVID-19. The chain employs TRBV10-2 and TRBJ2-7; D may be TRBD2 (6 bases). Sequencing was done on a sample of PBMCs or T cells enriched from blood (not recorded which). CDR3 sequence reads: CASSESGGPEQYF. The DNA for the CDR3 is TGCGCCAGCAGTGAGTCGGGGGGACCAGAGCAGTACTTC.